This is a list of T cell receptor beta chains from one sample in a study of blood T cells in healthy people across ages. Each CDR3 protein gets one entry after TCRdb re-called the 5' RACE reads with MiXCR. Seen here are more than 450,000 distinct CDR3 sequences, over 25% observed once, and the top ten hold over 3.5%. A further study also used this sample, focusing on T cells of mothers and their children.

Sequencing used blood. The receptors here all came from a boy aged 2 to 9 in good health. The CDR3 runs from the conserved cysteine through the conserved F or W. The D gene is left open where the match is weak. Not all rows give a size; the values are once, few, many and, for expanded clones, a class.

cdr3_nt cdr3_aa d_call j_call clone_size v_call
TGTGCCAGCAGCCCCCCCAGCGGGACCTCCGAGCAGTACTTC CASSPPSGTSEQYF TRBD2 TRBJ2-7 . TRBV3-1
TGTGCCTGGGGGGACACCCGTAACTCACCCCTCCACTTT CAWGDTRNSPLHF . TRBJ1-6 . TRBV30
TGCGCCAGCATTAAAGATAGCGGAGCTAACCAAGAGACCCAGTACTTC CASIKDSGANQETQYF . TRBJ2-5 few TRBV2
TGTGCCAGTAGTATAGAAGGGGCATGGGGGACTGGGGCCAACGTCCTGACTTTC CASSIEGAWGTGANVLTF . TRBJ2-6 . TRBV19
TGCGCCAGCAGCCAAGATATTTTGGCTACCCACTCTGGGGCCAACGTCCTGACTTTC CASSQDILATHSGANVLTF . TRBJ2-6 . TRBV4-3
TGCAGTGCTAGACGACCGGACCCTGGCTACACCTTC CSARRPDPGYTF . TRBJ1-2 . TRBV20-1
TGTGCCAGCAGCACAAGGGGAAGCACAGATATGCAGTATTTT CASSTRGSTDMQYF . TRBJ2-3 . TRBV12-3/TRBV12-4
TGTGGAGGGACAGGGGGTTGGAATGAGCAGTTCTTC CGGTGGWNEQFF TRBD1 TRBJ2-1 . TRBV7-2
TGTGCCAGCAGCATGGGGTGGGGGGGTCGTATCACAGATACGCAGTATTTT CASSMGWGGRITDTQYF TRBD2 TRBJ2-3 . TRBV11-2
TGTGCCACCAGCCCTGGACTAGCGGGAGGGATAGATACGCAGTATTTT CATSPGLAGGIDTQYF TRBD2 TRBJ2-3 . TRBV24-1
TGCGCCAGCAGCTTGAAGCGGGGAACGTTCTACGAGCAGTACTTC CASSLKRGTFYEQYF TRBD2 TRBJ2-7 few TRBV5-1
TGCAGTGCTCCCGGGGAGGGGCACAATGAGCAGTTCTTC CSAPGEGHNEQFF TRBD2 TRBJ2-1 few TRBV20-1
TGTGCCAGCAGCTTAATGGGGCACACGAACACCGGGGAGCTGTTTTTT CASSLMGHTNTGELFF . TRBJ2-2 . TRBV7-3
TGTGCCAGCACCAACTCAGGGGGCCTCGGGGAGCTGTTTTTT CASTNSGGLGELFF TRBD1 TRBJ2-2 few TRBV7-9
TGTGCCAGCTTTCGGGGGACAGGGACCCAGTACTTC CASFRGTGTQYF TRBD1 TRBJ2-5 . TRBV6-5
TGTGCCAGCAGCCGTACCAGGGATACTGGGGCCAACGTCCTGACTTTC CASSRTRDTGANVLTF . TRBJ2-6 . TRBV14
TGCAGTGCTAGAGATCTTAGCGGGACTCAAGAGACCCAGTACTTC CSARDLSGTQETQYF TRBD2 TRBJ2-5 . TRBV20-1
TGTGCCAGCAGCCCTCCCCGGACAGGGGGCTACGAGCAGTACTTC CASSPPRTGGYEQYF TRBD1 TRBJ2-7 . TRBV5-5
TGTGCCAGCAGTAGAGGGGGATCCCTACGCGAGCAGTACTTC CASSRGGSLREQYF . TRBJ2-7 few TRBV27
TGTGCCAGTAGTATAGCGACGAGGGGGACAGATACGCAGTATTTT CASSIATRGTDTQYF . TRBJ2-3 . TRBV19
TGTGCCAGCAGCTTAATGACAGGCCGGGTAACTAATGAAAAACTGTTTTTT CASSLMTGRVTNEKLFF . TRBJ1-4 few TRBV7-9
TGCGCCAGCAGCCAAGAAGGGACTAGCGGGGGGGCTGAGACCCAGTACTTC CASSQEGTSGGAETQYF TRBD2 TRBJ2-5 . TRBV4-1
TGTGCCAGCAGTTTGGACAGGGGCTATGGCTACACCTTC CASSLDRGYGYTF TRBD1 TRBJ1-2 many TRBV5-1
TGTGCCAGCAGCCAAGATGCGTCAGGGGGTTCACCCCTCCACTTT CASSQDASGGSPLHF TRBD1 TRBJ1-6 few TRBV3-1
TGTGCCAGCAGCCCACCGCGGTACAATGAGCAGTTCTTC CASSPPRYNEQFF . TRBJ2-1 . TRBV9
TGTGCCAGCAGCGTAGGCCCCTCGGGGGTGGAAGAGACCCAGTACTTC CASSVGPSGVEETQYF . TRBJ2-5 few TRBV9
TGTGCCAGCAGCTTGGGGCTAGCGGGGTTAGGGTACAATGAGCAGTTCTTC CASSLGLAGLGYNEQFF TRBD2 TRBJ2-1 . TRBV7-3
TGCGCCAGCAGCCAAGAAACGGGACTAGCGGGGCCTGCCTACGAGCAGTACTTC CASSQETGLAGPAYEQYF TRBD2 TRBJ2-7 . TRBV4-1
TGTGCCAGCAGTTTCGGTACCAATGGCTACACCTTC CASSFGTNGYTF . TRBJ1-2 few TRBV28
TGCAGTGCTAGAGATCCTCAGGGTGCCGGGGAGCTGTTTTTT CSARDPQGAGELFF . TRBJ2-2 . TRBV20-1
TGCAGTGCTAGTTTAGGAGGGGGTGGTGAGACCCAGTACTTC CSASLGGGGETQYF . TRBJ2-5 few TRBV20-1
TGTGCCAGCAGTTTCGGCGGGTTGGGCAATCAGCCCCAGCATTTT CASSFGGLGNQPQHF . TRBJ1-5 few TRBV12-3/TRBV12-4
TGTGCCAGCAGTTTATGGGCTAGCGGGGTCACAGATACGCAGTATTTT CASSLWASGVTDTQYF TRBD2 TRBJ2-3 . TRBV27
TGTGCCAGCAGTTTTTGGCAGGACAACACCGGGGAGCTGTTTTTT CASSFWQDNTGELFF . TRBJ2-2 . TRBV12-3/TRBV12-4